Each of the 20 T cell receptor beta chains below was sequenced from the same sample in a study of Ad26.COV2.S vaccination and SARS-CoV-2 variants. Only in-frame clones appear in the TCRdb table, and some are missing; sequencing was by immunoSEQ multiplex PCR. The sample carries about 330,000 clones, 90% recorded once. Stated treatment: 15 to 20 received Ad26.COV2.S at low or high dose, single or two shots; 5 received placebo; per-sample allocation not given. On day 63 after the first injection, vaccine and placebo recipients gave samples. Source: peripheral blood, taken in a trial of Ad26.COV2.S vaccine versus placebo. The receptor set was obtained from a person aged 18-65 years who received the Ad26.COV2.S COVID-19 vaccine or a placebo.

The chain has TRBV25-1 and TRBJ1-4, with D perhaps TRBD1 (5 bases). V gave up 2 bases and J gave up 5 bases, with 12 bases separating them. The germline CDR1 and CDR2 sequences are MGHDK and SYGVNS. This CDR3 region has 15 residues. The CDR3 sequence is CASSETGLRNEKLFF. In nucleotides, the CDR3 is TGTGCCAGCAGTGAAACAGGACTGAGGAATGAAAAACTGTTTTTT.

The chain recombines TRBV11-2 with TRBJ1-1, with D tentatively TRBD1 (5 bases). Germline values: CDR1 SGHAT, CDR2 FQNNGV. The V end lost 4 bases, the J end lost 8 bases, and 17 bases lay between the germline ends. This CDR3 is built from 14 residues. The CDR3 region has the DNA TGTGCCAGCAGCTGGGGCCCTAACCGAAAAGAAGCTTTCTTT. This gives the protein CASSWGPNRKEAFF.

V usage is TRBV11-3 and J usage is TRBJ1-3; 8 positions match TRBD1. The junction had 2 bases not matched to a gene; V was cut back by 2 bases and J by 2 bases. This CDR3 spans 15 amino acids. The V gene's germline CDR1 is SGHNT and CDR2 YENEEA. The CDR3 here is CASSLSQGAGNTIYF. The DNA for the CDR3 is TGTGCCAGCAGCTTATCACAGGGGGCTGGAAACACCATATATTTT.

The chain uses TRBV30 and TRBJ2-7; perhaps TRBD1 as D (5 bases). This CDR3 comprises 13 residues. V was pared by 2 bases and J by 7 bases, with 15 bases between. CDR1 GTSNPN and CDR2 SVGIG come from the germline V gene (reference sequence). The CDR3 DNA sequence: TGTGCCTGGAGTCGAACAGGAGCGTGGGAGCAGTACGTC. Residues: CAWSRTGAWEQYV.

The CDR3 region is CSVDGGGLYNEQFF. The DNA for the CDR3 is TGCAGCGTTGATGGTGGCGGCCTCTACAATGAGCAGTTCTTC. The chain combines TRBV29-1 with TRBJ2-1; D is undetermined. In germline, CDR1 is SQVTM, CDR2 ANQGSEA. V lost 3 bases and J 3 bases, leaving 12 bases between the germline ends. The CDR3 is 14 residues long.

The V and J genes are TRBV16 and TRBJ2-7, with D unclear. Germline V gene data show CDR1 as KGHSY and CDR2 as FQNENV. With 4 bases removed from V and 3 bases from J, the gap between germline ends came to 4 bases. CDR3 length: 11 amino acids. CDR3 region: CASSRVYEQYF. As DNA, the CDR3 is TGTGCCAGCAGCCGCGTCTACGAGCAGTACTTC.

The rearrangement uses TRBV19 and TRBJ1-5; 11 nucleotides agree with TRBD1. Losses at the gene ends were 6 bases for V and 2 bases for J; bases not matched to a gene: 12. This CDR3 spans 18 amino acids. CDR1 and CDR2 (germline): LNHDA, SQIVND (reference sequence). CDR3 loop: CASRHRDRGTLGNQPQHF. The CDR3 nucleotides are TGTGCCAGTAGACACCGGGACAGGGGGACCCTCGGCAATCAGCCCCAGCATTTT.

The chain employs TRBV30 and TRBJ1-4, with 8 nucleotides matching TRBD1. V was clipped by 3 bases and J by 1 base; unmatched bases: 4. Germline values: CDR1 GTSNPN, CDR2 SVGIG (reference sequence). The CDR3 is 15 amino acids. For the CDR3, the DNA is TGTGCCTGGAGAGCGGACAGGGAAACTAATGAAAAACTGTTTTTT. Protein product: CAWRADRETNEKLFF.

There are a few counts of this clone. The sample carries other DNA sequences with the same CDR3. The chain is built from TRBV19 and TRBJ1-1; D is ambiguous. V dropped 1 base and J dropped 1 base, with 4 bases sitting between them. CDR1 is LNHDA and CDR2 is SQIVND in the germline V gene (reference sequence). The CDR3 has 13 amino acids. The CDR3 nucleotides are TGTGCCAGTAGTATAGGGGCGAACACTGAAGCTTTCTTT. It codes for CASSIGANTEAFF.

V is TRBV5-1 and J is TRBJ2-1, with D possibly matching TRBD1 (5 bases). Trimming cost V 5 bases and J 2 bases, with 11 bases left between them. Germline loops: CDR1 SGHRS, CDR2 YFSETQ. CDR3 size: 14 residues. The CDR3 region is CASRLTDPYNEQFF. DNA of the CDR3: TGCGCCAGCAGATTGACAGACCCCTACAATGAGCAGTTCTTC.

V gene TRBV7-9 combines with J gene TRBJ1-1; maybe TRBD1 (5 bases). This CDR3 is built from 15 residues. The germline CDR1 and CDR2 sequences are SEHNR and FQNEAQ (reference sequence). Trimming pared 4 bases from V and 1 base from J, leaving 13 bases between. Here the CDR3 DNA reads TGTGCCAGCAGCTCCCCCTCAGGGCCGAACACTGAAGCTTTCTTT. The encoded protein is CASSSPSGPNTEAFF. The whole variable domain, filled in from reference TRBV7-9 and TRBJ1-1, reads DTGVSQNPRHKITKRGQNVTFRCDPISEHNRLYWYRQTLGQGPEFLTYFQNEAQLEKSRLLSDRFSAERPKGSFSTLEIQRTEQGDSAMYLCASSSPSGPNTEAFFGQGTRLTVV.

The chain joins TRBV7-9 to TRBJ1-1, with D unresolved. This CDR3 is built from 11 residues. V was pared by 2 bases and J by 6 bases, with 4 bases between. Germline V lookup: CDR1 SEHNR, CDR2 FQNEAQ (reference sequence). CDR3 region: CASSLRPEAFF. CDR3 sequence (DNA): TGTGCCAGCAGCTTAAGACCTGAAGCTTTCTTT.

The V call is TRBV14, the J call TRBJ2-3; no firm D call. Germline assignment: CDR1 SGHDN and CDR2 FVKESK. The CDR3 extends over 15 amino acids. V was clipped by 4 bases and J by 2 bases, with 13 bases between them. The CDR3 region is CASSLTGFSTDTQYF. Written as DNA, the CDR3 is TGTGCCAGCAGCCTGACCGGTTTTTCCACAGATACGCAGTATTTT.

The chain has TRBV13 and TRBJ1-1, with D maybe TRBD1 (5 bases). This CDR3 region has 14 residues. Germline lookup yields CDR1 PRHDT and CDR2 FYEKMQ (reference sequence). V was clipped by 4 bases and J by 4 bases, with 13 bases between them. DNA of the CDR3: TGTGCCAGCAGCTACGACCCGCAGGGCACTGAAGCTTTCTTT. It specifies CASSYDPQGTEAFF. Together with reference TRBV13 and TRBJ1-1, the CDR3 gives the full variable domain: AAGVIQSPRHLIKEKRETATLKCYPIPRHDTVYWYQQGPGQDPQFLISFYEKMQSDKGSIPDRFSAQQFSDYHSELNMSSLELGDSALYFCASSYDPQGTEAFFGQGTRLTVV.

V is TRBV6-2 or TRBV6-3 and J is TRBJ2-7; D is possibly TRBD1 (5 bases). V was clipped by 0 bases and J by 1 base, with 13 bases between them. The CDR3 loop spans 16 amino acids. CDR1 MNHEY and CDR2 SVGEGT come from the germline V gene. The CDR3 loop is CASSYSSGSTSYEQYF. CDR3 sequence (DNA): TGTGCCAGCAGTTACTCTTCAGGGTCCACATCCTACGAGCAGTACTTC.

This chain links TRBV2 with TRBJ2-3, with 8 bases that match TRBD1. Per germline, CDR1 SNHLY and CDR2 FYNNEI. The CDR3 is 20 amino acids. Unmatched junction bases numbered 20, after V lost 6 bases and J lost 0 bases. CDR3 region: CASSWTGTGLTRVSTDTQYF. The CDR3 DNA reads TGTGCCAGCAGCTGGACAGGGACAGGACTCACCCGCGTTAGCACAGATACGCAGTATTTT. The whole variable domain, filled in from reference TRBV2 and TRBJ2-3, reads EPEVTQTPSHQVTQMGQEVILRCVPISNHLYFYWYRQILGQKVEFLVSFYNNEISEKSEIFDDQFSVERPDGSNFTLKIRSTKLEDSAMYFCASSWTGTGLTRVSTDTQYFGPGTRLTVL.

The chain is built from TRBV6-2 or TRBV6-3 and TRBJ1-1; tentative D call: TRBD1 (5 bases). Germline CDR1 and CDR2: MNHEY and SVGEGT. This CDR3 comprises 16 residues. The V and J ends lost 6 bases and 1 base respectively, with 18 bases between them. DNA for the CDR3: TGTGCCAGCAGCCCCGGGAGCGGGGGGTGGAACACTGAAGCTTTCTTT. Its translation: CASSPGSGGWNTEAFF.

The chain combines TRBV7-9 with TRBJ1-5; 7 nucleotides align to TRBD1. Germline loops: CDR1 SEHNR, CDR2 FQNEAQ (reference sequence). This CDR3 has 15 amino acids. V lost 2 bases to trimming and J lost 2 bases; unmatched junction nucleotides: 3. The CDR3, as DNA: TGTGCCAGCAGCTTAACAGGGGAGGGCAATCAGCCCCAGCATTTT. Its protein is CASSLTGEGNQPQHF. The whole variable domain, filled in from reference TRBV7-9 and TRBJ1-5, reads DTGVSQNPRHKITKRGQNVTFRCDPISEHNRLYWYRQTLGQGPEFLTYFQNEAQLEKSRLLSDRFSAERPKGSFSTLEIQRTEQGDSAMYLCASSLTGEGNQPQHFGDGTRLSIL.

The chain links TRBV4-3 to TRBJ1-2, with D tentatively TRBD1 (5 bases). This CDR3 has 15 residues. V lost 3 bases to trimming and J lost 4 bases, with 15 bases between them. Germline V gene sequence: CDR1 LGHNA, CDR2 YSLEER. CDR3 DNA: TGCGCCAGCAGCCATACGTCGGGGCCCCTCTATGGCTACACCTTC. Its translation is CASSHTSGPLYGYTF.

This clone turned up a few times. This rearrangement joins TRBV9 to TRBJ2-1; 7 bases fit TRBD2. The CDR3 is 16 residues long. Germline lookup yields CDR1 SGDLS and CDR2 YYNGEE. V was clipped by 3 bases and J by 7 bases; unmatched bases: 13. CDR3 nucleotide sequence: TGTGCCAGCAGCGGGCCCCGGGGGGAAGCAGGAAATGAGCAGTTCTTC. It specifies CASSGPRGEAGNEQFF.